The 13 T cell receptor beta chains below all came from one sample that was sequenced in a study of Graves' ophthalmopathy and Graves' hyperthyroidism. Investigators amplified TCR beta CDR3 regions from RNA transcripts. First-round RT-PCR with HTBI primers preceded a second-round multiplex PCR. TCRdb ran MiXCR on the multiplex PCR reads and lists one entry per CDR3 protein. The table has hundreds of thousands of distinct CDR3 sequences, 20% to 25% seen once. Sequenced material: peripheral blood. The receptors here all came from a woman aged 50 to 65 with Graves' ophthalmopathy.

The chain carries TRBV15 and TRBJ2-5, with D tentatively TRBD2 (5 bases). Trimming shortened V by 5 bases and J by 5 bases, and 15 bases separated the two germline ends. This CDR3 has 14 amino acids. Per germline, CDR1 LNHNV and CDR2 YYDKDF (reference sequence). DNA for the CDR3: TGTGCCACCAGCCCAAATCCGGGATGGGAGACCCAGTACTTC. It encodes CATSPNPGWETQYF.

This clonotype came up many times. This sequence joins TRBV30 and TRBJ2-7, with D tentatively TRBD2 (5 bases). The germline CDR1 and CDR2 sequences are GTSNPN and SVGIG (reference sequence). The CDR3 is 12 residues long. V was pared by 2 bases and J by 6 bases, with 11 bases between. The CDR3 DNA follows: TGTGCCTGGAGTCACCGAGGGTTCGAGCAGTACTTC. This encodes CAWSHRGFEQYF.

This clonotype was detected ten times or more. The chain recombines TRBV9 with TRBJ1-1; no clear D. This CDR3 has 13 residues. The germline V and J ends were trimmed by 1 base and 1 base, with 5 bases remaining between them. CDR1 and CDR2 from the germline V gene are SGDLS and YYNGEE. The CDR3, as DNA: TGTGCCAGCAGCGTACGCGGGAACACTGAAGCTTTCTTT. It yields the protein CASSVRGNTEAFF.

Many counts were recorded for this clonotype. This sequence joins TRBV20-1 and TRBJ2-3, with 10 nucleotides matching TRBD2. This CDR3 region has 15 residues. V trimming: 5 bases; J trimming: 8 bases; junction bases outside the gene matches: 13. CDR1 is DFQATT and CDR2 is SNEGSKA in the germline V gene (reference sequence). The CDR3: CSAPRGSSGGLTQYF. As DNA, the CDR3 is TGCAGTGCTCCCCGGGGGAGTAGCGGGGGGCTTACGCAGTATTTT.

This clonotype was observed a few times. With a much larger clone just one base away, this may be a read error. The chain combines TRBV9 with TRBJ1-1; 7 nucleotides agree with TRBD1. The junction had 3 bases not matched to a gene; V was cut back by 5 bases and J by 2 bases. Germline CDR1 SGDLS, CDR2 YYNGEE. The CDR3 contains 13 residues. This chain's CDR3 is CASRRDSNTEAFF. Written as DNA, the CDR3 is TGTGCCAGCAGGCGGGACAGCAACACTGAAGCTTTCTTT.

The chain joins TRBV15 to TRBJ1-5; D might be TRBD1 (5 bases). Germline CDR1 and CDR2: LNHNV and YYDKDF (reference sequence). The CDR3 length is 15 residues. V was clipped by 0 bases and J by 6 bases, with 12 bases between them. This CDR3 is CATSRETEGGQPQHF. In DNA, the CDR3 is TGTGCCACCAGCAGAGAGACAGAAGGAGGTCAGCCCCAGCATTTT.

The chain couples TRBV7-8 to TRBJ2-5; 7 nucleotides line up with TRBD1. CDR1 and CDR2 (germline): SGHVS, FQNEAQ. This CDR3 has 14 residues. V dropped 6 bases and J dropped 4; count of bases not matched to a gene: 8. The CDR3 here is CASRFGTDGETQYF. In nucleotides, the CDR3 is TGTGCCAGCAGATTCGGGACAGACGGAGAGACCCAGTACTTC.

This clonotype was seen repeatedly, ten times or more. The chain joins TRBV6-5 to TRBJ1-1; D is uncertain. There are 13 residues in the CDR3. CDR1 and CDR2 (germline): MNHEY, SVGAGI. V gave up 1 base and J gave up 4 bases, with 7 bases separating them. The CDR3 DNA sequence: TGTGCCAGCAGTTACTACCGAGGCACTGAAGCTTTCTTT. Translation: CASSYYRGTEAFF.

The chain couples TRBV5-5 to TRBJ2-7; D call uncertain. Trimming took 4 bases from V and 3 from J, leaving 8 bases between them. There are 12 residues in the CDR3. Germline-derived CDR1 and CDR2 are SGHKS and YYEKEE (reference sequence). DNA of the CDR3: TGTGCCAGCAGCCTGGAAAACTACGAGCAGTACTTC. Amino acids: CASSLENYEQYF. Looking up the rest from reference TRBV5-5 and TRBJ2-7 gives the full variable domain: DAGVTQSPTHLIKTRGQQVTLRCSPISGHKSVSWYQQVLGQGPQFIFQYYEKEERGRGNFPDRFSARQFPNYSSELNVNALLLGDSALYLCASSLENYEQYFGPGTRLTVT.

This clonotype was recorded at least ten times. CDR3 protein: CASSQDQRGRAEAFF. CDR3 nucleotide sequence: TGTGCCAGCAGCCAAGATCAGCGGGGACGCGCTGAAGCTTTCTTT. V gene TRBV3-1 combines with J gene TRBJ1-1; perhaps TRBD1 as D (5 bases). V was shortened by 0 bases and J by 6 bases, with 14 bases between the two germline ends. This CDR3 region has 15 residues. Germline CDR1 LGHDT, CDR2 YNNKEL (reference sequence).

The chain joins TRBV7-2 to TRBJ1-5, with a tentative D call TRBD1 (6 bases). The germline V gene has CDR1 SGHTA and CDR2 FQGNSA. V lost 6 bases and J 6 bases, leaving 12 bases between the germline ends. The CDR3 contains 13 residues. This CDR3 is CASSVKQGQPQHF. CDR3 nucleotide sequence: TGTGCCAGCAGTGTTAAACAGGGTCAGCCCCAGCATTTT.

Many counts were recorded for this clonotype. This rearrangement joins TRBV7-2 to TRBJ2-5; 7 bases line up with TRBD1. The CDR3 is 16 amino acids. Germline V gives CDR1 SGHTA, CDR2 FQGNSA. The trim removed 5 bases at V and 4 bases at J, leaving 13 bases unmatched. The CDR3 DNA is TGTGCCAGCAGCCTACGACAGGGCGGGTCTCTAGAGACCCAGTACTTC. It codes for CASSLRQGGSLETQYF.

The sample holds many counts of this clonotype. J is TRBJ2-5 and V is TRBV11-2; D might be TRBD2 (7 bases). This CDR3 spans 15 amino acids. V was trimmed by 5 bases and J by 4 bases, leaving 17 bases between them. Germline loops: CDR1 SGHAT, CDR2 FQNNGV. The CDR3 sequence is CASSPVGGGRETQYF. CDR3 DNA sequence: TGTGCCAGCAGCCCTGTCGGGGGCGGGAGAGAGACCCAGTACTTC.